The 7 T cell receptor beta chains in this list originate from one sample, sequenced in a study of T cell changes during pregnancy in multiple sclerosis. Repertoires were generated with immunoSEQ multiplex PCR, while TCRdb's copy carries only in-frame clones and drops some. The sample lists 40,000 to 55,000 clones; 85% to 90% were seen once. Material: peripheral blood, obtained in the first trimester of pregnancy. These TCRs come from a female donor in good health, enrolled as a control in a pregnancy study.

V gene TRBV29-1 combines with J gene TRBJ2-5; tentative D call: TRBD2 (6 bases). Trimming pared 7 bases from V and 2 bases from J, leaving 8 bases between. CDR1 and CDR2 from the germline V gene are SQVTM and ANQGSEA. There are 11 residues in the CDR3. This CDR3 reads CSGLEQETQYF. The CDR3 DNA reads TGCAGCGGACTAGAGCAAGAGACCCAGTACTTC.

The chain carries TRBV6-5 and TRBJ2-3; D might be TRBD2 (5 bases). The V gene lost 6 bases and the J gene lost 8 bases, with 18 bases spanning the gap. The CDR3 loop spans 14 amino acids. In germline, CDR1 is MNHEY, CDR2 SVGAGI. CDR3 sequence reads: CASSRLSESGTQYF. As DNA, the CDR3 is TGTGCCAGCAGCCGACTATCCGAGTCGGGTACGCAGTATTTT.

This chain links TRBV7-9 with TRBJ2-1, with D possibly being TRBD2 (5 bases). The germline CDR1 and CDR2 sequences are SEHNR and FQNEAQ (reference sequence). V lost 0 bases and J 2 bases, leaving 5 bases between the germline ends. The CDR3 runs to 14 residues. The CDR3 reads CASSLAGTYNEQFF. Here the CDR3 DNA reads TGTGCCAGCAGCTTAGCCGGGACCTACAATGAGCAGTTCTTC.

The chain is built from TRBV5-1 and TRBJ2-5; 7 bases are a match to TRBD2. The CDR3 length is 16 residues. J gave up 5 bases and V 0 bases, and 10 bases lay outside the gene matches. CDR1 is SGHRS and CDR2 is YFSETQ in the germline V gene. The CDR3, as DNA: TGCGCCAGCAGCTTGGGGCCAGCGGGGCCCCTGGAGACCCAGTACTTC. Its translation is CASSLGPAGPLETQYF.

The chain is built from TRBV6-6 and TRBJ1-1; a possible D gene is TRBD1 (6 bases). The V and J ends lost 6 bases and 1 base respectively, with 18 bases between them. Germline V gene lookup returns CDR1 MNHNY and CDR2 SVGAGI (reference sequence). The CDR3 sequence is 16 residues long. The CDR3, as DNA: TGTGCCAGCAGGAGAGAAAAGGTCAGGGGGAACACTGAAGCTTTCTTT. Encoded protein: CASRREKVRGNTEAFF.

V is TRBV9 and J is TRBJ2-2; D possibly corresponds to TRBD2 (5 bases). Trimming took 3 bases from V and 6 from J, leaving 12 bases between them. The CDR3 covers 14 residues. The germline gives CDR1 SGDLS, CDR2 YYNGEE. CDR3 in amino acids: CASSAQRKAGELFF. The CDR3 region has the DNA TGTGCCAGCAGCGCCCAGCGGAAGGCCGGGGAGCTGTTTTTT.

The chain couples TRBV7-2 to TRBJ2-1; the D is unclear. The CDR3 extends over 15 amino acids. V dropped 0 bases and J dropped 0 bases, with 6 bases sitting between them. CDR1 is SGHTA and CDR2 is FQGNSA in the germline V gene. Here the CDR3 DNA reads TGTGCCAGCAGCTTAGCGGGCCTCTCCTACAATGAGCAGTTCTTC. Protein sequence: CASSLAGLSYNEQFF. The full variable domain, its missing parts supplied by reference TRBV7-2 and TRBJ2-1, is GAGVSQSPSNKVTEKGKDVELRCDPISGHTALYWYRQSLGQGLEFLIYFQGNSAPDKSGLPSDRFSAERTGGSVSTLTIQRTQQEDSAVYLCASSLAGLSYNEQFFGPGTRLTVL.